The 2 T cell receptor beta chains below were found in one sample sequenced in a study of molecular identifiers for immune sequencing clone quantification. MiXCR, run by TCRdb on the PCR reads, gives a single entry per CDR3 protein. The data show hundreds of thousands of distinct CDR3 sequences, nearly 20% seen once. Sequencing input: naive CD8+ T cells from blood, with Jurkat cell RNA spiked in. Specified subset: FACS-sorted CD8+CD4-CCR7+CD45RA+ naive T cells. Every receptor here comes from a human donor in good health. Some libraries in this study had Jurkat cell RNA spiked in.

This clonotype showed up many times. The chain couples TRBV6-2 or TRBV6-3 to TRBJ1-5, with 9 bases matching TRBD1. CDR1 and CDR2 from the germline V gene are MNHEY and SVGEGT. V dropped 7 bases and J dropped 2; count of bases not matched to a gene: 9. This CDR3 comprises 16 residues. The CDR3 region has the DNA TGTGCCAGCACTACACAGGGGGCTCGGGGCAATCAGCCCCAGCATTTT. Its translation: CASTTQGARGNQPQHF.

This sequence joins TRBV19 and TRBJ1-1; D call uncertain. From germline, CDR1 is LNHDA and CDR2 SQIVND (reference sequence). The CDR3 loop spans 11 amino acids. Trimming removed 3 bases at V and 8 bases at J, with 7 bases between. The CDR3 reads CASSMGREAFF. CDR3 DNA sequence: TGTGCCAGTAGTATGGGCAGAGAAGCTTTCTTT.